The present entry profiles one TCR beta chain with its context. The antigen is not known. This sample is part of a study of resident and recirculating memory T cells in vitiligo. Across the whole study: Each patient gave two lesional and two nonlesional epidermal shave biopsies, plus PBMCs.

Anyone treated within the previous three months was excluded. The CDR3 covers 17 residues. The V gene lost 3 bases and the J gene lost 2 bases, with 19 bases spanning the gap. From germline, CDR1 is LGHNA and CDR2 YNFKEQ. Produced via immunoSEQ multiplex PCR; TCRdb's table is partial and in-frame only. The table shows roughly 40,000 clones, with about nine tenths occurring only once. Overall study results and limits: No single dominant TCR clone appeared; lesion clonality varied.

Sequenced: blood. This chain connects TRBV4-2 to TRBJ2-5; maybe TRBD1 (6 bases). This TCR was sampled from a male donor with vitiligo. CDR3 coding DNA: TGTGCCAGCAGCCAGAGGGCAGGGGCGTTGGGGCAAGAGACCCAGTACTTC. Protein sequence: CASSQRAGALGQETQYF.